These 31 T cell receptor beta chains were sequenced from one sample in a study of blood T cell repertoires in COVID-19. This table comes from immunoSEQ multiplex PCR, and its TCRdb copy is limited to in-frame clones, with some not included. The sample lists tens of thousands of clones; around 84% were seen once. The sequenced material came from peripheral blood. All receptors come from a man older than 75 with active or convalescent COVID-19.

The rearrangement links TRBV6-5 to TRBJ2-3; D may be TRBD1 (6 bases). This CDR3 is built from 14 residues. CDR1 is MNHEY, CDR2 SVGAGI, per germline. The V and J ends lost 5 bases and 2 bases respectively, with 11 bases between them. The DNA for the CDR3 is TGTGCCAGCAGTCTTGGACAGTCCACAGATACGCAGTATTTT. Its protein is CASSLGQSTDTQYF.

This sequence joins TRBV15 and TRBJ2-2; 11 positions match TRBD2. V shed 0 bases and J 4 bases; nucleotides not matched to a gene: 4. The germline V gene has CDR1 LNHNV and CDR2 YYDKDF (reference sequence). This CDR3 region has 17 residues. The CDR3 region has the DNA TGTGCCACCAGCAGAGATATCACTAGCGGGAGCACCGGGGAGCTGTTTTTT. Encoded protein: CATSRDITSGSTGELFF.

This CDR3 reads CASSIQAATNEKLFF. CDR3 nucleotide sequence: TGTGCCAGTAGTATACAGGCTGCAACTAATGAAAAACTGTTTTTT. This chain connects TRBV19 to TRBJ1-4, with D hard to call. The germline V gene has CDR1 LNHDA and CDR2 SQIVND (reference sequence). This CDR3 has 15 amino acids. V was trimmed by 2 bases and J by 0 bases, leaving 7 bases between them.

CDR3 DNA: TGTGCCAGCAAGGAACCCGGGACAGTAAAAAAAGAGACCCAGTACTTC. This gives the protein CASKEPGTVKKETQYF. The chain recombines TRBV28 with TRBJ2-5; 7 bases fit TRBD1. The CDR3 spans 16 residues. With 7 bases clipped from V and 3 bases from J, the junction kept 14 bases outside the gene matches. The V gene's germline CDR1 is MDHEN and CDR2 SYDVKM. Using reference TRBV28 and TRBJ2-5 for the parts outside the CDR3, the full variable domain is DVKVTQSSRYLVKRTGEKVFLECVQDMDHENMFWYRQDPGLGLRLIYFSYDVKMKEKGDIPEGYSVSREKKERFSLILESASTNQTSMYLCASKEPGTVKKETQYFGPGTRLLVL.

V and J are TRBV6-5 and TRBJ1-6; 7 bases fit TRBD1. V was pared by 5 bases and J by 10 bases, with 8 bases of the junction left unmatched. This CDR3 spans 14 amino acids. The germline CDR1 and CDR2 sequences are MNHEY and SVGAGI. The CDR3 sequence is CASSKGAGESPLHF. The CDR3 bases are TGTGCCAGCAGTAAGGGGGCAGGGGAATCACCCCTCCACTTT.

This clone is a singleton in its sample. This sequence joins TRBV5-1 and TRBJ2-1; no clear D. The CDR3 consists of 12 residues. CDR1 is SGHRS and CDR2 is YFSETQ in the germline V gene. The V end lost 4 bases, the J end lost 8 bases, and 10 bases lay between the germline ends. The CDR3 here is CASSKSIDEQFF. The CDR3 DNA reads as TGCGCCAGCAGCAAGAGCATAGATGAGCAGTTCTTC.

This chain joins TRBV3-1 (or the pseudogene TRBV3-2) and TRBJ2-3; D may be TRBD2 (5 bases). CDR3 length: 17 residues. Trimming left V 1 base short and J 6 bases short, with 20 bases between. Germline loops: CDR1 LGHDT, CDR2 YNNKEL (reference sequence). The CDR3 reads CASSQGPYLRAVDTQYF. The CDR3, as DNA: TGTGCCAGCAGCCAAGGGCCGTACTTGCGGGCTGTGGATACGCAGTATTTT.

This clone was seen only a few times. This chain connects TRBV21-1 to TRBJ1-1; the table's D call TRBD1 went unverified against the DNA. TRBV21-1 has pseudogene status. The CDR3 consists of 13 residues. Here the CDR3 DNA reads TGTGCCAGCAGCGACAGGGGGGAAACTGAAGCTTTCTTT. Protein product: CASSDRGETEAFF.

This chain links TRBV5-5 with TRBJ2-7; tentatively, D is TRBD1 (6 bases). CDR3 size: 16 residues. Trimming pared 3 bases from V and 6 bases from J, leaving 22 bases between. Germline lookup yields CDR1 SGHKS and CDR2 YYEKEE (reference sequence). CDR3 sequence: CASSSPRGSPKFEQYV. The CDR3 DNA reads as TGTGCCAGCAGCTCCCCGAGGGGGTCCCCGAAATTCGAGCAGTACGTC.

The chain carries TRBV10-3 and TRBJ1-1; TRBD1 matches 7 bases. Germline values: CDR1 ENHRY, CDR2 SYGVKD. This CDR3 has 13 amino acids. V was pared by 10 bases and J by 4 bases, with 9 bases of the junction left unmatched. The DNA of the CDR3 is TGTGCCACCAGGGACAGCGAAATCACTGAAGCTTTCTTT. It is translated as CATRDSEITEAFF.

This chain links TRBV29-1 with TRBJ1-1; D not resolved. The CDR3 extends over 12 amino acids. With 5 bases removed from V and 1 base from J, the gap between germline ends came to 8 bases. Germline-derived CDR1 and CDR2 are SQVTM and ANQGSEA. CDR3 in amino acids: CSVRNRNTEAFF. CDR3 coding DNA: TGCAGCGTTCGAAACAGGAACACTGAAGCTTTCTTT.

In the case of this clone: The junction does not match germline at one end; this may be a read error. The chain employs TRBV2 and TRBJ1-5; TRBD1 matches 9 bases. The CDR3 sequence is 17 residues long. Germline V gene lookup returns CDR1 SNHLY and CDR2 FYNNEI. CDR3 sequence: CATSLQGARGSSQPQHF. The CDR3 region has the DNA TGTGCCACCAGTTTACAGGGGGCAAGGGGTTCTAGTCAGCCCCAGCATTTT.

The genes are TRBV21-1 and TRBJ1-1. TRBV21-1 is a pseudogene locus. The CDR3 extends over 15 amino acids. The CDR3 DNA sequence: TGTGCCACCACTAGGGAACCAGCATTGAACACTGAAGCTTTCTTT. This encodes CATTREPALNTEAFF.

The rearrangement joins TRBV11-2 to TRBJ2-5; 12 bases align to TRBD2. Losses at the gene ends were 5 bases for V and 3 bases for J; bases not matched to a gene: 7. The CDR3 runs 16 residues. Germline CDR1 SGHAT, CDR2 FQNNGV. The CDR3 spells CASSTRTSGIKETQYF. CDR3 coding DNA: TGTGCCAGCAGCACCCGGACTAGCGGGATCAAAGAGACCCAGTACTTC.

The chain couples TRBV9 to TRBJ2-1; possible D gene TRBD2, 6 bases. Deletions cut 0 bases from V and 4 bases from J, with 14 bases between. The CDR3 consists of 16 residues. The germline V gene has CDR1 SGDLS and CDR2 YYNGEE. The CDR3 spells CASSVEGRGPYNEQFF. CDR3 bases: TGTGCCAGCAGCGTAGAGGGGCGGGGACCGTACAATGAGCAGTTCTTC.

The CDR3: CATSDSLAGDLDTQYF. The CDR3 DNA sequence: TGTGCCACCAGTGATTCCCTAGCGGGAGATCTGGATACGCAGTATTTT. V gene TRBV24-1 combines with J gene TRBJ2-3, with 10 bases aligning to TRBD2. The CDR3 has 16 residues. The V gene end was trimmed by 2 bases and the J gene end by 6 bases; junction bases not matched to a gene: 7. The V gene's germline CDR1 is KGHDR and CDR2 SFDVKD.

V is TRBV18 and J is TRBJ2-1; TRBD2 aligns across 9 bases. The CDR3 loop spans 14 amino acids. V trimming: 2 bases; J trimming: 8 bases; junction bases outside the gene matches: 4. Germline V gene sequence: CDR1 KGHSH, CDR2 LQKENI. The CDR3 DNA is TGTGCCAGCTCACCAGGGACTAGCCCCCATGAGCAGTTCTTC. It translates to CASSPGTSPHEQFF.

The V call is TRBV3-1 (or the pseudogene TRBV3-2), the J call TRBJ1-6; D gene unclear. The CDR3 extends over 13 amino acids. The germline V gene has CDR1 LGHDT and CDR2 YNNKEL (reference sequence). The V and J ends lost 4 bases and 10 bases respectively, with 11 bases between them. The CDR3 nucleotides are TGTGCCAGCAGCCCACTGCCCGGGTCACCCCTCCACTTT. It translates to CASSPLPGSPLHF.

The rearrangement uses TRBV28 and TRBJ2-1; 12 bases agree with TRBD2. V lost 4 bases to trimming and J lost 4 bases; unmatched junction nucleotides: 8. The CDR3 loop spans 17 amino acids. CDR1 and CDR2 (germline): MDHEN, SYDVKM. The CDR3: CASSSWTSGDPYNEQFF. Here the CDR3 DNA reads TGTGCCAGCAGTTCTTGGACTAGCGGGGACCCTTACAATGAGCAGTTCTTC.

V is TRBV3-1 (or the pseudogene TRBV3-2) and J is TRBJ2-4; TRBD1 agrees at 8 bases. With V trimmed by 2 bases and J by 4 bases, 4 bases remained unmatched. The CDR3 spans 15 residues. Germline V gene lookup returns CDR1 LGHDT and CDR2 YNNKEL (reference sequence). The CDR3 spells CASSQRQGTKNIQYF. CDR3 DNA: TGTGCCAGCAGCCAAAGACAGGGGACAAAAAACATTCAGTACTTC.

The count of this clone is one. The chain uses TRBV19 and TRBJ1-1; 7 bases are a match to TRBD1. V lost 2 bases to trimming and J lost 3 bases; unmatched junction nucleotides: 3. The CDR3 is 14 amino acids. Germline V CDR1 and CDR2: LNHDA, SQIVND (reference sequence). CDR3 DNA sequence: TGTGCCAGTAGTATAAGGGGGCGAGACACTGAAGCTTTCTTT. This gives the protein CASSIRGRDTEAFF. Looking up the rest from reference TRBV19 and TRBJ1-1 gives the full variable domain: DGGITQSPKYLFRKEGQNVTLSCEQNLNHDAMYWYRQDPGQGLRLIYYSQIVNDFQKGDIAEGYSVSREKKESFPLTVTSAQKNPTAFYLCASSIRGRDTEAFFGQGTRLTVV.

V is TRBV11-2 and J is TRBJ2-1; TRBD2 agrees at 14 bases. CDR3 length: 14 residues. Germline trimming cut 5 bases from V and 8 bases from J; bases unmatched to any gene: 2. Germline assignment: CDR1 SGHAT and CDR2 FQNNGV. CDR3: CASSPGLAGDEQFF. The CDR3 DNA reads as TGTGCCAGCAGCCCGGGACTAGCGGGGGATGAGCAGTTCTTC.

The gene calls are TRBV11-3 and TRBJ2-5; 11 bases line up with TRBD2. The CDR3 runs 16 residues. The V gene's germline CDR1 is SGHNT and CDR2 YENEEA. After removal of 1 base from V and 1 base from J, the junction contained 2 bases not matched to a gene. DNA of the CDR3: TGTGCCAGCAGCTTAGGGACTAGCGGGCTCCAAGAGACCCAGTACTTC. This gives the protein CASSLGTSGLQETQYF.

The chain combines TRBV2 with TRBJ1-3; no clear D gene. V lost 6 bases, J lost 7 bases, and 13 bases lay in between. CDR3 length equals 13 residues. In germline, CDR1 is SNHLY, CDR2 FYNNEI. The CDR3 here is CASSLVNVNTIYF. Written as DNA, the CDR3 is TGTGCCAGCAGCCTCGTAAATGTTAACACCATATATTTT.

The gene calls are TRBV28 and TRBJ2-7, with 8 bases that match TRBD2. After removal of 4 bases from V and 4 bases from J, the junction contained 12 bases not matched to a gene. The germline gives CDR1 MDHEN, CDR2 SYDVKM. This CDR3 region has 16 residues. CDR3 amino acids: CASSSLAEKIRYEQYV. CDR3 bases: TGTGCCAGCAGTTCACTAGCGGAGAAAATTCGGTACGAGCAGTACGTC.

This chain uses TRBV9 with TRBJ2-5, with 10 bases lining up with TRBD2. The CDR3 has 15 amino acids. Germline V gene data show CDR1 as SGDLS and CDR2 as YYNGEE. J gave up 3 bases and V 5 bases, and 7 bases lay outside the gene matches. Here the CDR3 DNA reads TGTGCCAGCAGACAGGGACTAGCGCGAGAAGAGACCCAGTACTTC. Translating gives CASRQGLAREETQYF.

J is TRBJ2-7 and V is TRBV18; D gene uncertain. CDR1 KGHSH and CDR2 LQKENI come from the germline V gene. The V gene lost 2 bases and the J gene lost 2 bases, with 7 bases spanning the gap. This CDR3 contains 13 residues. This chain's CDR3 is CASSPAATYEQYV. The CDR3 DNA reads as TGTGCCAGCTCACCAGCAGCGACCTACGAGCAGTACGTC.

The chain joins TRBV30 to TRBJ1-6; 10 bases are a match to TRBD1. The CDR3 has 16 amino acids. V dropped 3 bases and J dropped 7; count of bases not matched to a gene: 9. CDR1 is GTSNPN, CDR2 SVGIG, per germline (reference sequence). CDR3 loop: CAWRQRGQGVNSPLHF. The CDR3, as DNA: TGTGCCTGGAGACAACGAGGACAGGGGGTAAATTCACCCCTCCACTTT.

The chain joins TRBV5-1 to TRBJ2-3; a possible D gene is TRBD2 (6 bases). The germline V gene has CDR1 SGHRS and CDR2 YFSETQ. Trimming removed 7 bases from V and 0 bases from J, with 18 bases in between. The CDR3 covers 16 residues. The CDR3: CASYRESYRSTDTQYF. Written as DNA, the CDR3 is TGCGCCAGCTACCGGGAGTCTTATCGAAGCACAGATACGCAGTATTTT. The variable domain in full, completed from reference TRBV5-1 and TRBJ2-3, reads KAGVTQTPRYLIKTRGQQVTLSCSPISGHRSVSWYQQTPGQGLQFLFEYFSETQRNKGNFPGRFSGRQFSNSRSEMNVSTLELGDSALYLCASYRESYRSTDTQYFGPGTRLTVL.

This clone was counted a single time. The chain recombines TRBV6-5 with TRBJ1-2; TRBD1 agrees at 7 bases. The CDR3 extends over 15 amino acids. The germline V gene encodes CDR1 MNHEY and CDR2 SVGAGI. Trimming at V came to 2 bases and at J to 5 bases, leaving 8 bases not matched to a gene. This CDR3 is CASSYLGDSRYGYTF. As DNA, the CDR3 is TGTGCCAGCAGTTACCTTGGGGACAGCAGATATGGCTACACCTTC.

The chain combines TRBV6-5 with TRBJ2-5; perhaps TRBD1 as D (6 bases). V was shortened by 5 bases and J by 1 base, with 11 bases between the two germline ends. The CDR3 extends over 14 amino acids. CDR1 and CDR2 from the germline V gene are MNHEY and SVGAGI. Here the CDR3 reads CASSPRQVQETQYF. CDR3 DNA: TGTGCCAGCAGTCCAAGACAGGTCCAAGAGACCCAGTACTTC.